These 16 T cell receptor beta chains share one sample of origin, sequenced in a study of patients and donors after allogeneic stem cell transplantation. TCRdb reanalysed the RT-PCR reads using MiXCR and keeps one entry per CDR3 protein. The sample records about 960,000 distinct CDR3 sequences, about 20% being singletons. The sample consisted of blood, either unsorted or a sorted T cell fraction (not recorded which). Receptors were obtained from a human donor who was either an allogeneic HSCT recipient or a stem cell or donor lymphocyte infusion donor (not recorded which). It is not recorded whose cells these are; they may come from a transplant donor.

This clonotype has at least ten counts. The chain joins TRBV12-3 or TRBV12-4 to TRBJ2-1, with 8 bases aligning to TRBD2. The V gene end was trimmed by 3 bases and the J gene end by 8 bases; junction bases not matched to a gene: 9. The CDR3 consists of 15 residues. The CDR3 protein is CASSLAGGADYEQFF. The DNA of the CDR3 is TGTGCCAGCAGTTTGGCCGGGGGGGCCGACTATGAGCAGTTCTTC.

The CDR3 loop reads CASIRFGAGGNEQYF. CDR3 bases: TGTGCCAGCATCCGATTTGGAGCGGGAGGGAACGAGCAGTACTTC. The chain recombines TRBV7-9 with TRBJ2-7, with 10 bases matching TRBD2. With V trimmed by 7 bases and J by 5 bases, 11 bases remained unmatched. Per germline, CDR1 SEHNR and CDR2 FQNEAQ (reference sequence). The length of the CDR3 is 15 residues.

Only a few counts were recorded for this clonotype. The chain links TRBV9 to TRBJ2-3; 7 bases match TRBD2. Germline values: CDR1 SGDLS, CDR2 YYNGEE. The CDR3 is made up of 16 amino acids. The V gene end was trimmed by 4 bases and the J gene end by 3 bases; junction bases not matched to a gene: 11. The CDR3 here is CASSPGTIDGTDTQYF. In nucleotides, the CDR3 is TGTGCCAGCAGCCCCGGGACTATAGACGGAACAGATACGCAGTATTTT. Drawing the rest from reference TRBV9 and TRBJ2-3, the complete variable domain is DSGVTQTPKHLITATGQRVTLRCSPRSGDLSVYWYQQSLDQGLQFLIQYYNGEERAKGNILERFSAQQFPDLHSELNLSSLELGDSALYFCASSPGTIDGTDTQYFGPGTRLTVL.

The rearrangement uses TRBV20-1 and TRBJ1-2, with 11 bases fitting TRBD1. The length of the CDR3 is 14 residues. V was pared by 0 bases and J by 7 bases, with 4 bases of the junction left unmatched. Per germline, CDR1 DFQATT and CDR2 SNEGSKA (reference sequence). In DNA, the CDR3 is TGCAGTGCTAGAGATCCGGGACAGGGGGGTGGCTACACCTTC. Protein: CSARDPGQGGGYTF.

This clonotype was recorded many times. The chain couples TRBV4-1 to TRBJ2-2, with D hard to call. CDR3 size: 13 residues. V lost 2 bases and J 6 bases, leaving 7 bases between the germline ends. CDR1 MGHRA and CDR2 YSYEKL come from the germline V gene. CDR3 in amino acids: CASSQTTAGELFF. DNA of the CDR3: TGCGCCAGCAGCCAAACTACGGCCGGGGAGCTGTTTTTT.

This clonotype was observed a single time. This chain connects TRBV3-1 to TRBJ1-1; D perhaps matches TRBD1 (6 bases). From germline, CDR1 is LGHDT and CDR2 YNNKEL (reference sequence). Trimming took off 4 bases at V and 3 bases at J, with 15 bases between the two ends. This CDR3 has 15 amino acids. In DNA form, the CDR3 reads TGTGCCAGCAGCCCGGCACAGGGTTGGGACACTGAAGCTTTCTTT. Its protein is CASSPAQGWDTEAFF.

The V and J genes are TRBV30 and TRBJ1-1; the match to TRBD1 covers 12 bases. The CDR3 covers 14 residues. V gave up 0 bases and J gave up 7 bases; unmatched junction bases: 3. Per the germline V gene, CDR1 is GTSNPN and CDR2 is SVGIG (reference sequence). The CDR3 bases are TGTGCCTGGAGTGTTGGGACAGGGGGCAATGAAGCTTTCTTT. Translated: CAWSVGTGGNEAFF.

J is TRBJ2-7 and V is TRBV11-2; no reliable D call. In germline, CDR1 is SGHAT, CDR2 FQNNGV. The CDR3 is 15 residues long. V lost 5 bases to trimming and J lost 0 bases, with 14 bases between them. The CDR3 sequence is CASSLPQGLSYEQYF. The CDR3 region has the DNA TGTGCCAGCAGCCTCCCCCAAGGGCTCTCCTACGAGCAGTACTTC.

The V call is TRBV29-1, the J call TRBJ2-5, with a tentative D call TRBD2 (8 bases). V lost 7 bases to trimming and J lost 3 bases, with 15 bases between them. Germline CDR1 reads SQVTM; CDR2 reads ANQGSEA. The CDR3 extends over 13 amino acids. CDR3 sequence: CSAYSGTEETQYF. Here the CDR3 DNA reads TGCAGCGCTTATAGCGGGACAGAAGAGACCCAGTACTTC.

This clonotype was seen a few times. The chain links TRBV9 to TRBJ2-2; D gene uncertain. V lost 4 bases, J lost 10 bases, and 8 bases lay in between. Germline CDR1 and CDR2: SGDLS and YYNGEE. CDR3 length equals 11 residues. For the CDR3, the DNA is TGTGCCAGCAGCACCGGCGAGGAGCTGTTTTTT. It translates to CASSTGEELFF.

This clonotype appeared a single time. This sequence joins TRBV7-9 and TRBJ2-3; D perhaps matches TRBD1 (6 bases). Germline lookup yields CDR1 SEHNR and CDR2 FQNEAQ (reference sequence). The V gene lost 8 bases and the J gene lost 0 bases, with 9 bases spanning the gap. The CDR3 contains 13 residues. CDR3 protein: CASAGTSTDTQYF. The CDR3 DNA reads TGTGCCAGCGCTGGGACAAGCACAGATACGCAGTATTTT.

The gene calls are TRBV6-2 or TRBV6-3 and TRBJ1-1, with D hard to call. CDR1 MNHEY and CDR2 SVGEGT come from the germline V gene. The CDR3 contains 11 residues. V dropped 6 bases and J dropped 10 bases, with 12 bases sitting between them. The DNA for the CDR3 is TGTGCCAGCAGCACGAGAAATATAGCTTTCTTT. It encodes CASSTRNIAFF.

This clonotype has ten or more counts. The chain is built from TRBV9 and TRBJ2-2; D is undetermined. V was trimmed by 6 bases and J by 1 base, leaving 13 bases between them. CDR1 SGDLS and CDR2 YYNGEE come from the germline V gene. The CDR3 runs 15 residues. The CDR3 reads CASNSHPLNTGELFF. CDR3 DNA sequence: TGTGCCAGCAATTCCCACCCCTTGAACACCGGGGAGCTGTTTTTT.

The J gene is TRBJ2-3, the V gene TRBV29-1, with TRBD2 matching over 14 bases. V gave up 4 bases and J gave up 5 bases; unmatched junction bases: 5. The germline CDR1 and CDR2 sequences are SQVTM and ANQGSEA. The CDR3 totals 15 residues. In DNA, the CDR3 is TGCAGCGTTGGCGGACTAGCGGGAGGATTAGATACGCAGTATTTT. Amino acids: CSVGGLAGGLDTQYF.

This chain uses TRBV6-1 with TRBJ2-3, with TRBD1 as a possible D gene (5 bases). The germline V and J ends were trimmed by 7 bases and 0 bases, with 11 bases remaining between them. Per germline, CDR1 MNHNS and CDR2 SASEGT. The length of the CDR3 is 14 residues. The CDR3 protein is CASTSGFSTDTQYF. The DNA for the CDR3 is TGTGCCAGCACCTCAGGGTTTAGCACAGATACGCAGTATTTT.

The chain couples TRBV9 to TRBJ1-6, with TRBD1 as a possible D gene (5 bases). There are 16 residues in the CDR3. The ends were cut back, 7 bases at V and 0 bases at J, with 14 bases in the middle. CDR1 and CDR2 from the germline V gene are SGDLS and YYNGEE. The CDR3 here is CASSGADGSYNSPLHF. The DNA of the CDR3 is TGTGCCAGCTCCGGGGCGGACGGCTCCTATAATTCACCCCTCCACTTT.